The sequence of this T cell receptor (beta chain) was determined in a study of cytomegalovirus exposure and HLA in healthy donors. The study ran its PCR with 60 Vbeta and 13 Jbeta primers. Clones were read by immunoSEQ multiplex PCR, and TCRdb kept only the in-frame ones, dropping some. The repertoire includes 150,000 to 200,000 clones, 80% to 85% of them detected once, and under 0.4% sits in the top ten. V lost 8 bases, J lost 3 bases, and 6 bases stayed unmatched. The germline gives CDR1 MNHEY, CDR2 SVGAGI. CDR3 size: 13 residues. Despite likely unrecorded immune exposures, the donors were nominally healthy at the time of sampling.

The chain links TRBV6-5 to TRBJ1-1, with 7 positions matching TRBD1. The sequence was obtained from a boy between 2 and 15 years old in good health and CMV-seronegative. Source material: PBMCs. The DNA of the CDR3 is TGTGCCAGCTACAGGGGTAGGGACACTGAAGCTTTCTTT. This translates into CASYRGRDTEAFF.